The entry below gives a single TCR beta chain sequence along with its context. The record originates from a study of shared clonotypes between healthy human individuals. Splitting of each subset's genomic DNA was done evenly across several immunoSEQ plates. Assay: immunoSEQ multiplex PCR; the TCRdb copy retains only in-frame clones and omits some. Seen here are some 2,100,000 clones, more than 90% observed once, and the top ten hold roughly 0.13%. Trimming pared 5 bases from V and 3 bases from J, leaving 11 bases between. CDR3 length equals 13 residues. The germline V gene encodes CDR1 SGHRS and CDR2 YFSETQ.

Sequencing was carried out using naive CD4+ T cells sorted from blood. This sample's subset: CD45RA+ positively selected. The clonotype comes from a man between 18 and 29 years old in good health. This chain links TRBV5-1 with TRBJ1-1; possible D gene TRBD1, 6 bases. The CDR3: CASRQGGDTEAFF. CDR3 sequence (DNA): TGCGCCAGCAGACAGGGAGGAGACACTGAAGCTTTCTTT. Full variable domain (rest looked up from reference TRBV5-1 and TRBJ1-1): KAGVTQTPRYLIKTRGQQVTLSCSPISGHRSVSWYQQTPGQGLQFLFEYFSETQRNKGNFPGRFSGRQFSNSRSEMNVSTLELGDSALYLCASRQGGDTEAFFGQGTRLTVV.